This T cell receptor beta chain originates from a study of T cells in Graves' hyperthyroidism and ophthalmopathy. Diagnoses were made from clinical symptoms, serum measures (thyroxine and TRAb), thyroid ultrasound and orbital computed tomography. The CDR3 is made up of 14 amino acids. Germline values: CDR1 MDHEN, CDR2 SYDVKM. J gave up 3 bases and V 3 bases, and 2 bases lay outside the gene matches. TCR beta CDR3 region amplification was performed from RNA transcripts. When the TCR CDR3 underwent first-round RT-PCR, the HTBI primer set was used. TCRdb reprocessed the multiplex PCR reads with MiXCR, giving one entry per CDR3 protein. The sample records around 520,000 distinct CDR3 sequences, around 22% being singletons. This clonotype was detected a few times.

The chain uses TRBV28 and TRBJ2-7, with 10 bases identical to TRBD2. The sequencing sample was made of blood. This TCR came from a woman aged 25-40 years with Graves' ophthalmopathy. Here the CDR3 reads CASSFSSGSYEQYF. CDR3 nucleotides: TGTGCCAGCAGTTTTTCTAGCGGGAGCTACGAGCAGTACTTC.